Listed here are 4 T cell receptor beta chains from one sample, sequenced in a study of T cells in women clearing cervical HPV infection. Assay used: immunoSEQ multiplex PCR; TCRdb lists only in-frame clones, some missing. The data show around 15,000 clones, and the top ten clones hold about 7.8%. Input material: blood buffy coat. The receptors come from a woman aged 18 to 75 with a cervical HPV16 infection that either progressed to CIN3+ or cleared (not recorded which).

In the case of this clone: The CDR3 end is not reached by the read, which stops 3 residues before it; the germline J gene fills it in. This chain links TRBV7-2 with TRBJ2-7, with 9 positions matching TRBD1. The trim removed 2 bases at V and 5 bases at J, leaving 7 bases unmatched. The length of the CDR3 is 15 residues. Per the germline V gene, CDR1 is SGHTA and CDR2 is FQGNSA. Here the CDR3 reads CASSLLGTGPHEQYF. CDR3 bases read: TGTGCCAGCAGCTTACTAGGGACAGGGCCGCACGAG.

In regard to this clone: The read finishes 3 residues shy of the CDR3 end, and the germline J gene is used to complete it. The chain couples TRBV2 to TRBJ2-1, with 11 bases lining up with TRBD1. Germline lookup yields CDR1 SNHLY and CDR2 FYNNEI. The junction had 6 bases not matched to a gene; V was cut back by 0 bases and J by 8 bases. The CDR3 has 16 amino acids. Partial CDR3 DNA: TGTGCCAGCAGTGAAGCATGGGACAGGGGGTTTGATGAG. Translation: CASSEAWDRGFDE. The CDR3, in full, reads CASSEAWDRGFDEQFF.

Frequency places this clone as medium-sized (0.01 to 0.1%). The CDR3 here is CASSRTATNEKLFF. The sequenced part of the CDR3 DNA is TGTGCCAGCTCCAGGACAGCCACGAATGAAAAA. The J gene is TRBJ1-4, the V gene TRBV6-2 or TRBV6-3; possible D gene TRBD1, 6 bases. The read terminates 3 residues before the CDR3 end, so the remaining end is supplied by the germline J gene. Germline CDR1 MNHEY, CDR2 SVGEGT. V lost 8 bases, J lost 5 bases, and 15 bases lay in between. This CDR3 region has 14 residues.

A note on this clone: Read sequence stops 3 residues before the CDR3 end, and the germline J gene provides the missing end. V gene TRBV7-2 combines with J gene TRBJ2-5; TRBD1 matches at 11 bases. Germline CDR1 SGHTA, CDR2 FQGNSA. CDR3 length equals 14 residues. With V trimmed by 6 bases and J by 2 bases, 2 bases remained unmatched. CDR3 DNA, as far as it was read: TGTGCCAGCAGAGGGACAGGGGGACAAGAGACC. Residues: CASRGTGGQET. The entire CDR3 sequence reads CASRGTGGQETQYF. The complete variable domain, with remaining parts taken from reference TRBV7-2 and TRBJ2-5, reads GAGVSQSPSNKVTEKGKDVELRCDPISGHTALYWYRQSLGQGLEFLIYFQGNSAPDKSGLPSDRFSAERTGGSVSTLTIQRTQQEDSAVYLCASRGTGGQETQYFGPGTRLLVL.